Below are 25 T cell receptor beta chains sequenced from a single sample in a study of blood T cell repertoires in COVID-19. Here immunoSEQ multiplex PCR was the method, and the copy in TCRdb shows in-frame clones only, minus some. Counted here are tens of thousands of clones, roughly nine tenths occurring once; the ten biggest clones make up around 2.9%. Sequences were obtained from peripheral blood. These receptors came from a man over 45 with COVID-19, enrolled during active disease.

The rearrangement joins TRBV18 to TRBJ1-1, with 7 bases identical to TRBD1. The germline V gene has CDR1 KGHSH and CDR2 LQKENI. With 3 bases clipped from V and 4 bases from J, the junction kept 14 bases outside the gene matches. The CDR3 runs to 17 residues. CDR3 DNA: TGTGCCAGCTCACCGACGACAGGGACAGTTTACAGCACTGAAGCTTTCTTT. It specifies CASSPTTGTVYSTEAFF.

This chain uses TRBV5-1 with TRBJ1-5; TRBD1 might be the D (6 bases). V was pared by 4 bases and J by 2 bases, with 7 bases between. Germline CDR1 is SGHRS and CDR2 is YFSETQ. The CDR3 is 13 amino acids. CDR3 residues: CASSKGGNQPQHF. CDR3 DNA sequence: TGCGCCAGCAGCAAGGGGGGCAATCAGCCCCAGCATTTT.

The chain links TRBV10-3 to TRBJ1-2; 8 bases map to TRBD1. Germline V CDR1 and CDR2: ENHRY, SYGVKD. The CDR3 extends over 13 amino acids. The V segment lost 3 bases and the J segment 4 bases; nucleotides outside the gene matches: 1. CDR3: CAISDQGAYGYTF. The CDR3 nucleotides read TGTGCCATCAGTGACCAGGGGGCCTATGGCTACACCTTC.

This chain's CDR3 is CAQGARETEAFF. For the CDR3, the DNA is TGTGCCCAGGGGGCTCGGGAGACTGAAGCTTTCTTT. The chain uses TRBV30 and TRBJ1-1; 8 bases fit TRBD1. The CDR3 sequence is 12 residues long. The V gene end was trimmed by 8 bases and the J gene end by 5 bases; junction bases not matched to a gene: 7. Germline assignment: CDR1 GTSNPN and CDR2 SVGIG (reference sequence).

The CDR3, as DNA: TGTGCCAGCAGTTTATCGGGCACAGATACGCAGTATTTT. Its protein is CASSLSGTDTQYF. The rearrangement joins TRBV12-3 or TRBV12-4 to TRBJ2-3; D remains unclear. The CDR3 is 13 residues long. V dropped 2 bases and J dropped 1 base, with 4 bases sitting between them.

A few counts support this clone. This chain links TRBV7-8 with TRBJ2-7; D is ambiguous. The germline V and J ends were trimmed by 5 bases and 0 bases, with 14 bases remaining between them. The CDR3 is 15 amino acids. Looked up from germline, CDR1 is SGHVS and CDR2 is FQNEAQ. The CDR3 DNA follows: TGTGCCAGCAGCACAAGTCGACACTTCTCCTACGAGCAGTACTTC. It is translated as CASSTSRHFSYEQYF. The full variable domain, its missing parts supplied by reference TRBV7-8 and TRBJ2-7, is GAGVSQSPRYKVAKRGQDVALRCDPISGHVSLFWYQQALGQGPEFLTYFQNEAQLDKSGLPSDRFFAERPEGSVSTLKIQRTQQEDSAVYLCASSTSRHFSYEQYFGPGTRLTVT.

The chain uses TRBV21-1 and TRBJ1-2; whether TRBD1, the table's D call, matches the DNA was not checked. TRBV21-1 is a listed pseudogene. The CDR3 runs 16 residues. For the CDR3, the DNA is TGTGCCAGCAGTCCCCAGGGACAAGCTCCTAACTATGGCTACACCTTC. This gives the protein CASSPQGQAPNYGYTF.

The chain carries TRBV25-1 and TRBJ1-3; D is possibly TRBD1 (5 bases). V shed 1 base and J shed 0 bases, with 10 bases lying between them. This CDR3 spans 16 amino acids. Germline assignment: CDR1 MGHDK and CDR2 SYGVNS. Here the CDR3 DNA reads TGTGCCAGCAGTGAATCTAGGGGCCCCTCTGGAAACACCATATATTTT. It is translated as CASSESRGPSGNTIYF.

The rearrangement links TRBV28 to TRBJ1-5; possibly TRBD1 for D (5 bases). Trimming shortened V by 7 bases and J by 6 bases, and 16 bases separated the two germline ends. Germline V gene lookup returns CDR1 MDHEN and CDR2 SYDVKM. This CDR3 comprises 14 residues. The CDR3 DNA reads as TGTGCCAGCACCTTCGGGGGGTCGGGTCAGCCCCAGCATTTT. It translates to CASTFGGSGQPQHF. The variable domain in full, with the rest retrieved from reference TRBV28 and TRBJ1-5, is DVKVTQSSRYLVKRTGEKVFLECVQDMDHENMFWYRQDPGLGLRLIYFSYDVKMKEKGDIPEGYSVSREKKERFSLILESASTNQTSMYLCASTFGGSGQPQHFGDGTRLSIL.

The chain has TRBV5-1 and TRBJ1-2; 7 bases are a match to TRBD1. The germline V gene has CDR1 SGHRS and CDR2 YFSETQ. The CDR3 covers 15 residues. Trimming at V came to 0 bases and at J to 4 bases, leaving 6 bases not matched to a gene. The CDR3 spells CASSLGRGRGYGYTF. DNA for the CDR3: TGCGCCAGCAGCTTGGGAAGGGGGCGCGGCTATGGCTACACCTTC.

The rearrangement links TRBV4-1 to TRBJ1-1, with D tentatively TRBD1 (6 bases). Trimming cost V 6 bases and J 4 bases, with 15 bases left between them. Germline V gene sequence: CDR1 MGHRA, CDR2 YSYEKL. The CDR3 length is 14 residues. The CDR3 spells CASSNRDGITEAFF. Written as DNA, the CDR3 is TGCGCCAGCAGTAACAGGGATGGGATCACTGAAGCTTTCTTT.

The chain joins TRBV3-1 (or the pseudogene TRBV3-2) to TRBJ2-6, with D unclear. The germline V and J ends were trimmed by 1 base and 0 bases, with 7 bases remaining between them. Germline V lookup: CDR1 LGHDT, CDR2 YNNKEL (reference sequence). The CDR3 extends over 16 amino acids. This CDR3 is CASSQVYISGANVLTF. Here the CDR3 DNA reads TGTGCCAGCAGCCAAGTATACATCTCTGGGGCCAACGTCCTGACTTTC.

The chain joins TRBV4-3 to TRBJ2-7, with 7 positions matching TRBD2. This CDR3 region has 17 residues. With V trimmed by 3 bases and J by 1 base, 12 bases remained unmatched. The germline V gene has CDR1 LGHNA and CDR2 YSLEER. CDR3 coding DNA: TGCGCCAGCAGCCAGCACCCCCGGGACTATTTTTCCTACGAGCAGTACTTC. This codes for CASSQHPRDYFSYEQYF.

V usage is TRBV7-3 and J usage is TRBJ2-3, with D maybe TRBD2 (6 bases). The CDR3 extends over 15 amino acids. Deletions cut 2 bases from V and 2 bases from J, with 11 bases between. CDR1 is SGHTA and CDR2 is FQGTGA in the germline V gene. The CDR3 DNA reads TGTGCCAGCAGCTTACACGGCGGGAACACAGATACGCAGTATTTT. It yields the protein CASSLHGGNTDTQYF.

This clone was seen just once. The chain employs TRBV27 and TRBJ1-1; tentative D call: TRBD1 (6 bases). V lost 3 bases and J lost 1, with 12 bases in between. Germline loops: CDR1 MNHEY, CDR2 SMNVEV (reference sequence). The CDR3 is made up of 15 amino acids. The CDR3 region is CASSFAGETNTEAFF. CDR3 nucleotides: TGTGCCAGCAGTTTCGCAGGGGAGACGAACACTGAAGCTTTCTTT.

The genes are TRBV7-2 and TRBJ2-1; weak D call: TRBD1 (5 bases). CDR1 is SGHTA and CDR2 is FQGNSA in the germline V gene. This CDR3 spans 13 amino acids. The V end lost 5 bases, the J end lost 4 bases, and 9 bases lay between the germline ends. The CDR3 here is CASSRQGYNEQFF. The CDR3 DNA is TGTGCCAGCAGCCGTCAGGGTTACAATGAGCAGTTCTTC.

Written as DNA, the CDR3 is TGTGCCAGTAGTTCCCGGACAGGGTTAGGCACCGGGGAGCTGTTTTTT. Translating it yields CASSSRTGLGTGELFF. The rearrangement links TRBV19 to TRBJ2-2, with 8 positions matching TRBD1. V shed 5 bases, J shed 4 bases, and the junction held 9 bases outside the gene matches. This CDR3 comprises 16 residues. CDR1 and CDR2 from the germline V gene are LNHDA and SQIVND (reference sequence).

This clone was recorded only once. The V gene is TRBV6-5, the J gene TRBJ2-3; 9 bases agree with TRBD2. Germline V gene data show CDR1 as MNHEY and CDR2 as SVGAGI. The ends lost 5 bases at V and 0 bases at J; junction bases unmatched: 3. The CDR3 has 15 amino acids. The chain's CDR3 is CASSPLAGSTDTQYF. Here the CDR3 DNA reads TGTGCCAGCAGTCCCCTAGCGGGGAGCACAGATACGCAGTATTTT.

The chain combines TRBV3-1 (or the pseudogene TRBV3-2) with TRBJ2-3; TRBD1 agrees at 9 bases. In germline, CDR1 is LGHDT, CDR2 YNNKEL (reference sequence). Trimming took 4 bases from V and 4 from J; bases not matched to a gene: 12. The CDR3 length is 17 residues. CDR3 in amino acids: CASSPYWTGDLPDTQYF. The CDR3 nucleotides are TGTGCCAGCAGCCCCTACTGGACAGGGGATCTTCCAGATACGCAGTATTTT.

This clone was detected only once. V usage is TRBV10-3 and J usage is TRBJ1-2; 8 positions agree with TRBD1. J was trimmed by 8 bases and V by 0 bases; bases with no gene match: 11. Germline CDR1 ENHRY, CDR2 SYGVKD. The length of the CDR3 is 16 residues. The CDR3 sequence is CAISESRQRQGSGYTF. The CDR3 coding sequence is TGTGCCATCAGTGAGTCGAGACAGAGACAGGGGTCGGGCTACACCTTC.

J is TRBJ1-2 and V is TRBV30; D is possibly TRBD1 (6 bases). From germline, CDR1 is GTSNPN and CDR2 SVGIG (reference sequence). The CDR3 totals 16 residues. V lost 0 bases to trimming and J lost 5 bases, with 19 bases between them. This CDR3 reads CAWSVPSGAISYGYTF. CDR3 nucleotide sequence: TGTGCCTGGAGTGTACCTTCAGGGGCCATTAGTTATGGCTACACCTTC.

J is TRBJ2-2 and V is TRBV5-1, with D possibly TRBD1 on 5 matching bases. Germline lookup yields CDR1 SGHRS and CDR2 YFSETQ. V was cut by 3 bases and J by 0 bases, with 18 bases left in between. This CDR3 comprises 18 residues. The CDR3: CASSSGQLTFSNTGELFF. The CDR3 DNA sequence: TGCGCCAGCAGCTCAGGGCAGTTAACCTTCTCGAACACCGGGGAGCTGTTTTTT.

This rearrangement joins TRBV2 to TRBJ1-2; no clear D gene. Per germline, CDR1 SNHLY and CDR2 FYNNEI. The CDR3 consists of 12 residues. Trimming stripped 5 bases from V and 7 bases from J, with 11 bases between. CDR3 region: CASSTRESGYTF. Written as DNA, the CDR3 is TGTGCCAGCAGTACCCGGGAGAGTGGCTACACCTTC.

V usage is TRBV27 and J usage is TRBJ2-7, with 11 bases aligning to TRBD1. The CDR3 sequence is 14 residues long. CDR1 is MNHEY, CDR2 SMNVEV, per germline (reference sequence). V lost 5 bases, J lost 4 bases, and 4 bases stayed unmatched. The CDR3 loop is CASSTGQGAYEQYF. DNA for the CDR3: TGTGCCAGCAGTACAGGACAGGGGGCTTACGAGCAGTACTTC.

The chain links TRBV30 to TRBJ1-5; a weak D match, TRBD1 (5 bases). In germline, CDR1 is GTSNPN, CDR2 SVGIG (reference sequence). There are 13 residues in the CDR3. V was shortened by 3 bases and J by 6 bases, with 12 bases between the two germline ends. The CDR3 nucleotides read TGTGCCTGGAGCACAGGTACAGGTCAGCCCCAGCATTTT. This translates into CAWSTGTGQPQHF.